Following are 13 T cell receptor beta chains from one sample sequenced in a study of blood T cell repertoires in COVID-19. The data were produced by immunoSEQ multiplex PCR, yet TCRdb's version contains in-frame clones alone and is incomplete. The data contain approximately 170,000 clones, roughly 80% of them singletons. Source material: PBMCs or T cells enriched from blood (not recorded which). These TCRs come from a man between 45 and 60 years old who had recovered from COVID-19.

The CDR3 is CATSDVGGGDADTQYF. CDR3 DNA: TGTGCCACCAGTGATGTTGGGGGAGGGGACGCAGATACGCAGTATTTT. The rearrangement joins TRBV24-1 to TRBJ2-3; TRBD2 matches at 7 bases. Germline CDR1 is KGHDR and CDR2 is SFDVKD. This CDR3 comprises 16 residues. The V gene end was trimmed by 3 bases and the J gene end by 4 bases; junction bases not matched to a gene: 9.

This chain connects TRBV29-1 to TRBJ2-1; 16 nucleotides agree with TRBD2. In germline, CDR1 is SQVTM, CDR2 ANQGSEA. The V segment lost 5 bases and the J segment 4 bases; nucleotides outside the gene matches: 5. This CDR3 is built from 16 residues. The CDR3 coding sequence is TGCAGCGTTTTGGGACTAGCGGGGGGGCGGTACAATGAGCAGTTCTTC. Residues: CSVLGLAGGRYNEQFF.

This clone was seen just once. The V and J genes are TRBV28 and TRBJ1-6; no clear D gene. The V end was cut by 2 bases, the J end by 3 bases, with 8 bases between. The CDR3 covers 15 residues. The germline CDR1 and CDR2 sequences are MDHEN and SYDVKM. The CDR3 bases are TGTGCCAGCAGTTTAAGGGAGGTCTATAATTCACCCCTCCACTTT. Its protein product is CASSLREVYNSPLHF. Full variable domain (remainder filled in from reference TRBV28 and TRBJ1-6): DVKVTQSSRYLVKRTGEKVFLECVQDMDHENMFWYRQDPGLGLRLIYFSYDVKMKEKGDIPEGYSVSREKKERFSLILESASTNQTSMYLCASSLREVYNSPLHFGNGTRLTVT.

The chain employs TRBV28 and TRBJ2-7, with D possibly TRBD1 on 6 matching bases. The V gene's germline CDR1 is MDHEN and CDR2 SYDVKM. Trimming stripped 7 bases from V and 4 bases from J, with 14 bases between. The CDR3 extends over 13 amino acids. CDR3 region: CASTAGDGYEQYF. CDR3 in DNA: TGTGCCAGCACGGCAGGGGATGGTTACGAGCAGTACTTC.

V gene TRBV25-1 combines with J gene TRBJ2-3; 9 bases are shared with TRBD2. The CDR3 has 16 residues. Germline loops: CDR1 MGHDK, CDR2 SYGVNS. V was clipped by 2 bases and J by 2 bases; unmatched bases: 5. Written as DNA, the CDR3 is TGTGCCAGCAGTGAAGGGCTAGCGGGGTTCACAGATACGCAGTATTTT. It specifies CASSEGLAGFTDTQYF. Full variable domain (rest looked up from reference TRBV25-1 and TRBJ2-3): EADIYQTPRYLVIGTGKKITLECSQTMGHDKMYWYQQDPGMELHLIHYSYGVNSTEKGDLSSESTVSRIRTEHFPLTLESARPSHTSQYLCASSEGLAGFTDTQYFGPGTRLTVL.

In DNA, the CDR3 is TGTGCCAGCTCACGGGACGGGAGGAACACTGAAGCTTTCTTT. This translates into CASSRDGRNTEAFF. J is TRBJ1-1 and V is TRBV18; TRBD1 might be the D (5 bases). Per the germline V gene, CDR1 is KGHSH and CDR2 is LQKENI. The V end lost 4 bases, the J end lost 1 base, and 10 bases lay between the germline ends. The CDR3 length is 14 residues.

This chain connects TRBV7-9 to TRBJ2-3; 9 nucleotides agree with TRBD2. CDR1 SEHNR and CDR2 FQNEAQ come from the germline V gene (reference sequence). V was clipped by 3 bases and J by 0 bases; unmatched bases: 10. CDR3 length: 18 residues. The CDR3 DNA follows: TGTGCCAGCAGCTTCCCGGAGGCGGGGGGGATTAGCACAGATACGCAGTATTTT. It is translated as CASSFPEAGGISTDTQYF.

The J gene is TRBJ1-2, the V gene TRBV14; the D gene is possibly TRBD1 (5 bases). The length of the CDR3 is 15 residues. Germline V gene lookup returns CDR1 SGHDN and CDR2 FVKESK. The V gene lost 1 base and the J gene lost 4 bases, with 13 bases spanning the gap. In nucleotides, the CDR3 is TGTGCCAGCAGCCAAGCGGGAGCGGGGCTCTATGGCTACACCTTC. Its translation is CASSQAGAGLYGYTF.

V usage is TRBV5-1 and J usage is TRBJ2-7; D is unclear. Germline assignment: CDR1 SGHRS and CDR2 YFSETQ. Between the trimmed V and J ends, which lost 3 bases and 3 bases, there was a span of 7 bases. The CDR3 is 12 amino acids. The CDR3 spells CASSSGHYEQYF. The CDR3 nucleotides are TGCGCCAGCAGCTCGGGTCACTACGAGCAGTACTTC.

V gene TRBV2 combines with J gene TRBJ1-3; D possibly corresponds to TRBD1 (6 bases). Germline V gives CDR1 SNHLY, CDR2 FYNNEI. There are 13 residues in the CDR3. V lost 6 bases and J 2 bases, leaving 8 bases between the germline ends. The CDR3 loop is CASRQGPGNTIYF. The CDR3, as DNA: TGTGCCAGCAGACAGGGTCCTGGAAACACCATATATTTT.

This clone was observed a handful of times. The CDR3 DNA reads TGCGCCAGCAGCCAAGATTACGGGGGGGAGTCCTACGAGCAGTACTTC. Translated, it gives CASSQDYGGESYEQYF. The V and J genes are TRBV4-3 and TRBJ2-7; TRBD2 matches at 8 bases. CDR1 LGHNA and CDR2 YSLEER come from the germline V gene. CDR3 length equals 16 residues. J was trimmed by 1 base and V by 0 bases; bases with no gene match: 5.

CDR3 coding DNA: TGTGCCATCAGTGATGGAAGGGAGACTGAAGCTTTCTTT. Protein: CAISDGRETEAFF. This chain links TRBV10-3 with TRBJ1-1; D not certain. V was pared by 3 bases and J by 5 bases, with 10 bases between. Germline V CDR1 and CDR2: ENHRY, SYGVKD. CDR3 size: 13 residues.

This clone was seen more than once but under ten times. The chain couples TRBV20-1 to TRBJ1-1; maybe TRBD1 (6 bases). The germline V and J ends were trimmed by 3 bases and 1 base, with 12 bases remaining between them. The CDR3 loop spans 14 amino acids. The germline V gene encodes CDR1 DFQATT and CDR2 SNEGSKA (reference sequence). The CDR3 DNA reads as TGCAGTGCTAGTCCGGGACATAAGAACACTGAAGCTTTCTTT. It yields the protein CSASPGHKNTEAFF.